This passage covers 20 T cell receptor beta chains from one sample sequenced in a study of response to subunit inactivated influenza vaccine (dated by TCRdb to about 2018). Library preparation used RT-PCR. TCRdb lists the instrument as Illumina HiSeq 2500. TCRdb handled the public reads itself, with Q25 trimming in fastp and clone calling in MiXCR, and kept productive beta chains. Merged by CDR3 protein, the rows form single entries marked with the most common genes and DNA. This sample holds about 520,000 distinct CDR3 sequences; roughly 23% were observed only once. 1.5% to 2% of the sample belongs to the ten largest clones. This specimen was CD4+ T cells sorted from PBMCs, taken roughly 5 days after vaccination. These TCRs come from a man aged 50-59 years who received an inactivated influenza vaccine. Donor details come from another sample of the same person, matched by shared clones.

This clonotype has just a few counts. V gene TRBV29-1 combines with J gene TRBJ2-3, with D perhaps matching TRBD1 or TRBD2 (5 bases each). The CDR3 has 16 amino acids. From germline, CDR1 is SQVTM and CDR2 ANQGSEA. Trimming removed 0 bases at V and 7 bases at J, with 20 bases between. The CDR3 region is CSVEDLGGVGINTQYF. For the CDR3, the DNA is TGCAGCGTTGAAGATCTTGGGGGAGTGGGGATAAATACGCAGTATTTT.

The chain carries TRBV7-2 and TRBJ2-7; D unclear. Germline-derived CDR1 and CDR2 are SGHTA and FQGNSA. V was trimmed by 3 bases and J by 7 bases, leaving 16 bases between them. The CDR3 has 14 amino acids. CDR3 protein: CASSFITEVREQYF. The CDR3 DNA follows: TGTGCCAGCAGCTTCATAACAGAGGTCCGGGAGCAGTACTTC.

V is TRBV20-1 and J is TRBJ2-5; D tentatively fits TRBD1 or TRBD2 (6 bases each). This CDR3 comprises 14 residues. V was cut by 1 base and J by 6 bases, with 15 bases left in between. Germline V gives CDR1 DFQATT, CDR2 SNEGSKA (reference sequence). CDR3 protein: CSARALGGGKTQYF. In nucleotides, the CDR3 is TGCAGTGCTAGAGCTCTCGGGGGCGGGAAGACCCAGTACTTC.

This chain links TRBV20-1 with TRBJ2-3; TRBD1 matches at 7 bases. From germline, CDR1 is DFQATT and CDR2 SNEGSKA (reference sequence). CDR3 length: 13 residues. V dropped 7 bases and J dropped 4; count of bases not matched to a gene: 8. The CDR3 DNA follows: TGCAGTGGTCACAGGGGACGGGCAGATACGCAGTATTTT. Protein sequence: CSGHRGRADTQYF.

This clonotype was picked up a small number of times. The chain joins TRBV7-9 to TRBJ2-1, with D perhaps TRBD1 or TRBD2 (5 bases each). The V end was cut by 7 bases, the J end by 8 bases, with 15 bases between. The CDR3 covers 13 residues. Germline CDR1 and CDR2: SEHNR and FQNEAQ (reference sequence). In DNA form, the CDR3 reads TGTGCCAGCATGTTACTGGGGCGGGATGAGCAGTTCTTC. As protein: CASMLLGRDEQFF.

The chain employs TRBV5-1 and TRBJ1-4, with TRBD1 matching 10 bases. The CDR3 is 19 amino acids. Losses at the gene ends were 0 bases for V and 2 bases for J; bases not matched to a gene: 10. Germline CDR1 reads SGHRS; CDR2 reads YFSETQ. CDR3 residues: CASSLARDRGLSTNEKLFF. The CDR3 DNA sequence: TGCGCCAGCAGCTTGGCAAGGGACAGGGGCCTGAGCACTAATGAAAAACTGTTTTTT.

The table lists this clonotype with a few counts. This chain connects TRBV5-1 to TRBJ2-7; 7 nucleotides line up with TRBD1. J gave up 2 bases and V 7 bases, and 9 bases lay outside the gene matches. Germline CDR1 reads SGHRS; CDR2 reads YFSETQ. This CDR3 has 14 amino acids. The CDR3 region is CASSTPTGPYEQYF. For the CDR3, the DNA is TGCGCCAGCTCCACCCCGACAGGGCCCTACGAGCAGTACTTC.

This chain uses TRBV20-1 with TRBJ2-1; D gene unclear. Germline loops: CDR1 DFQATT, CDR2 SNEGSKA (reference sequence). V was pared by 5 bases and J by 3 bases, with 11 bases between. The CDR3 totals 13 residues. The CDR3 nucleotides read TGCAGTGCTGCCGAGCCTAACTACAATGAGCAGTTCTTC. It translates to CSAAEPNYNEQFF.

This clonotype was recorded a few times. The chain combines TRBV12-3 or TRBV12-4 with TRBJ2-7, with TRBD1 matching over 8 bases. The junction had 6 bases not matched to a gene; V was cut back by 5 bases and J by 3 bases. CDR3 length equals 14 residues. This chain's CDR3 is CASSEDRGVYEQYF. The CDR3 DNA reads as TGTGCCAGCAGTGAAGACAGGGGAGTCTACGAGCAGTACTTC.

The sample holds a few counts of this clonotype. The CDR3 DNA sequence: TGTGCCAGCAGCACACGGACAGCGAAGGACGAGCAGTACTTC. Translation gives CASSTRTAKDEQYF. The chain joins TRBV7-2 to TRBJ2-7; D is perhaps TRBD1 (6 bases). This CDR3 region has 14 residues. Per germline, CDR1 SGHTA and CDR2 FQGNSA. The V end was cut by 5 bases, the J end by 5 bases, with 16 bases between.

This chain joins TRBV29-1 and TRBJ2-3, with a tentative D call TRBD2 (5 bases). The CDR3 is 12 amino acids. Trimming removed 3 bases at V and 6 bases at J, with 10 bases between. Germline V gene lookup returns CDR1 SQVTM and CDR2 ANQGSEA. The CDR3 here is CSVDSRVDTQYF. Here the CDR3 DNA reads TGCAGCGTTGATTCGAGGGTGGATACGCAGTATTTT.

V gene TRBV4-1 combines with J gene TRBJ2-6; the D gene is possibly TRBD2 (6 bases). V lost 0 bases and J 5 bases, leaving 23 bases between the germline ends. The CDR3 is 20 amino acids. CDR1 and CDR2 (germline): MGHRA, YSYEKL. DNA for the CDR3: TGCGCCAGCAGCCAAGATAGTTTCGTACGGGAGTCTTGGAGGGCCAACGTCCTGACTTTC. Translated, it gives CASSQDSFVRESWRANVLTF.

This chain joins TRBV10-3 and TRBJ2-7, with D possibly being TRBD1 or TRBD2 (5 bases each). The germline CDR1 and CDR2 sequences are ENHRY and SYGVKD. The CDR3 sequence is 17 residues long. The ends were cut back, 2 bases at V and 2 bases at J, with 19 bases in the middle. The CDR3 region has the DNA TGTGCCATCAGTGAGCGCACCCCGGGACGGCTAGCCTACGAGCAGTACTTC. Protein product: CAISERTPGRLAYEQYF.

Written as DNA, the CDR3 is TGTGCCAGCAGTTACGCTCCGGGACAGCTAAACACCGGGGAGCTGTTTTTT. This sequence encodes CASSYAPGQLNTGELFF. The rearrangement uses TRBV6-2 or TRBV6-3 and TRBJ2-2; 7 nucleotides line up with TRBD1. V trimming: 2 bases; J trimming: 2 bases; junction bases outside the gene matches: 8. Germline CDR1 is MNHEY and CDR2 is SVGEGT. The CDR3 length is 17 residues.

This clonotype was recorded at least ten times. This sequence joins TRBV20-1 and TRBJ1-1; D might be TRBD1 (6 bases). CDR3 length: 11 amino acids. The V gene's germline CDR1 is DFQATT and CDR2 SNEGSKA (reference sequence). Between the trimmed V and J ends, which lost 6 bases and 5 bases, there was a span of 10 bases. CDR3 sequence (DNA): TGCAGTGCCGAAGACAGGACTGAAGCTTTCTTT. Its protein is CSAEDRTEAFF.

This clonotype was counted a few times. In nucleotides, the CDR3 is TGTGCCAGCAGCGTAGATGGGGCGCCTAACTATGGCTACACCTTC. Its protein product is CASSVDGAPNYGYTF. The chain couples TRBV9 to TRBJ1-2; D possibly corresponds to TRBD1 (5 bases). The germline gives CDR1 SGDLS, CDR2 YYNGEE. V was pared by 0 bases and J by 0 bases, with 9 bases between. The CDR3 loop spans 15 amino acids.

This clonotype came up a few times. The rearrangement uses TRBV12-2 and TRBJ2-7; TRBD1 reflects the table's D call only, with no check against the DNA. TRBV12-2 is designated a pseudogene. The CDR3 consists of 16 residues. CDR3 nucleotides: TGTGCAAGTCGCTTTAAACCGGGACGGGCCATTTACGAGCAGTACTTC. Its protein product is CASRFKPGRAIYEQYF.

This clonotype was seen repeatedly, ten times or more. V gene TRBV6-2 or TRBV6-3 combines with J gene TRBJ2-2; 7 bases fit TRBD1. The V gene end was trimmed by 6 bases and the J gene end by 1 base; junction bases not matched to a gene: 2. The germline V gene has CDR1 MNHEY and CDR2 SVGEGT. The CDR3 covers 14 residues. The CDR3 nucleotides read TGTGCCAGCAGGGGGACAGTGAACACCGGGGAGCTGTTTTTT. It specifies CASRGTVNTGELFF.

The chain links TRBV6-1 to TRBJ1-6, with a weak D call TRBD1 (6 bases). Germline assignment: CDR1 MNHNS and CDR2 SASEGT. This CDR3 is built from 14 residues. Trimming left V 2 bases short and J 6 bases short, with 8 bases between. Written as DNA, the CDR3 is TGTGCCAGCAGTGAACTGGACAGTAATTCACCCCTCCACTTT. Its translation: CASSELDSNSPLHF.

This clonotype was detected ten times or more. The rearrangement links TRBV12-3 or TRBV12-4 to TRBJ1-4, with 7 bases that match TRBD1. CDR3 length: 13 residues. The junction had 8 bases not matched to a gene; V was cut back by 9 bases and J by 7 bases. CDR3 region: CASTTGQGEKLFF. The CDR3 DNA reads TGTGCCAGTACGACAGGGCAGGGTGAAAAACTGTTTTTT.